This TCR beta chain originates from a study of T cells after yellow fever vaccination. Whole-study results and caveats: Reappearance after the booster was seen for most primary-vaccination clones, at 95% to 98% CD4 and less than 90% CD8.

This CDR3 has 9 amino acids. Germline CDR1 and CDR2: KGHSH and LQKENI. A 5'RACE template-switching step, the method used to make TCR cDNA, added a universal primer site and UMIs. One entry per CDR3 protein, called by TCRdb with MiXCR from the 5' RACE reads. This repertoire shows roughly 300,000 distinct CDR3 sequences, around 8.1% found once; its top ten account for approximately 15%. The table lists this clonotype with a few counts. Its antigen is still unknown. This TCR derives from a man younger than 35 who received the YFV17D yellow fever vaccine. The chain joins TRBV18 to TRBJ2-3, with D unclear. The material sequenced was PBMCs, taken approximately 47 days after the first yellow fever vaccination. The CDR3 spells CGGTDTQYF. CDR3 DNA: TGTGGGGGCACAGATACGCAGTATTTT. The full variable domain, with the rest looked up from reference TRBV18 and TRBJ2-3, is NAGVMQNPRHLVRRRGQEARLRCSPMKGHSHVYWYRQLPEEGLKFMVYLQKENIIDESGMPKERFSAEFPKEGPSILRIQQVVRGDSAAYFCGGTDTQYFGPGTRLTVL.